The entry below gives a single T cell receptor (beta chain) sequence along with its context. Only a few counts were recorded for this clonotype. The specificity of this receptor is unknown. Base-call qualities are not available, and no considerably larger clone is one nucleotide away. The data were obtained in a study of T cells in Graves' hyperthyroidism and ophthalmopathy (dated by TCRdb to the late 2010s). Notes on the research overall: Peripheral blood was sampled at the time of initial diagnosis, prior to any treatment. To identify TCR V-J signatures that set the groups apart, the researchers used a discovery cohort of about a hundred patients, made up of 43 with Graves' ophthalmopathy and about 60 with stable Graves' hyperthyroidism. Prospective prediction of ophthalmopathy was tested in an independent validation cohort of under 20 hyperthyroidism patients and around 16 patients who later progressed to ophthalmopathy. The 90 to 100 discovery patients were randomly split 7:3 into training and test sets. In addition, the study compared T-cell repertoires in thyroid tissue and in blood from roughly 6 Graves' hyperthyroidism patients. After sampling, hyperthyroidism patients received methimazole starting at 30 mg daily, and ophthalmopathy patients received high-dose intravenous methylprednisolone. The paper reports TCR Vbeta CDR3 sequencing of 130 to 150 peripheral blood samples: under 45 ophthalmopathy, 70 to 85 hyperthyroidism and 17 progressor patients. The paper's findings and limits, for the study overall: Most expanded thyroid clonotypes (frequency above 0.001) were also detected in blood, a finding suggesting that blood repertoires may reflect thyroid immune responses. No statistical method was used to set the sample size in advance, and investigators knew the group allocation. A model built on a 13 V-J signature distinguished ophthalmopathy from stable hyperthyroidism, reaching 85% to 90% sensitivity and 81% to 83% specificity in cross-validation and 80%/75% in testing. During validation, the model predicted progression to ophthalmopathy a median of about 6.3 months ahead of onset, with 70.59% sensitivity and about 72% specificity.

The TCR beta CDR3 regions were amplified from the RNA transcripts. The first round of RT-PCR for the TCR CDR3 was performed with the HTBI primer set and the Qiagen OneStep RT-PCR kit. The libraries were constructed in a second round of multiplex PCR and then size-selected and purified. Sequencing of the libraries was done on an Illumina HiSeq2000 using paired-end 100 bp reads. Per the authors' processing: SOAPnuke was used to process the raw data, with reads discarded if the reads contained adapters or uncalled bases, had a mean Phred below 15, or lacked an exact constant-primer or identifier match. COPE v1.2.5 was used to merge high-quality paired reads, and clonotypes were defined as unique nucleotide sequences. MiTCR v1.1 was used to align the clonotypes against IMGT TRBV, TRBD and TRBJ reference segments. Only V-J combinations with frequency above 0.0001, covering 99% to 99.2% of repertoires, were analysed. A TCS score was defined as the ratio between F50 (clonal expansion) and ExV (chaos), using BLOSUM62-based TCRdist between CDR3 peptides within each V-J. Welch's t-statistics and random forest reduced roughly 540 V-J features to some 14, which were used in a naive Bayes classifier (R e1071). TCRdb redid the processing of the public reads, applying fastp at Q25 and MiXCR, and retained in-frame beta chains. Rows are unified per CDR3 protein, each entry keeping the most common DNA and genes. V and J calls and clone size were set by TCRdb, not the authors. The table for this sample lists about 560,000 distinct CDR3 sequences; 15% to 19% of them were counted only once. The ten largest make up 7.3% of the sample.

Stable Graves' hyperthyroidism was defined as the absence of progression to ophthalmopathy over 18 months of follow-up. Hyperthyroidism patients were aged 18 to 65 years and newly diagnosed, with disease duration of less than 2 months. Any patient with an uncontrolled infection, another autoimmune disease, pregnancy or lactation was excluded. Diagnoses were based on clinical symptoms, serum thyroxine and TRAb, thyroid ultrasound and orbital computed tomography. Ficoll-Paque density gradient centrifugation was used to isolate PBMCs from around 10 ml of fresh peripheral blood. Total RNA was extracted using Trizol reagent, and RNA quality was assessed on an Agilent 2100 Bioanalyzer. The clonotype originates from a woman under 40 with Graves' hyperthyroidism. Material for sequencing was blood.

The DNA reads TGTGCCAGCAGCCAGCGGGGGACAGTCCTCAAAGCTTTCTTT. This codes for CASSQRGTVLKAFF. The sequence is built from TRBV3-1 and TRBJ1-1; the central 7 bases match TRBD1. Looking up the germline V gene (reference sequence) yields CDR1 LGHDT and CDR2 YNNKEL. The CDR3 contains 14 residues, cysteine and phenylalanine counted. Of the read, only the CDR3 DNA is kept; its 42 bases are in frame from base 1. The junction shows trimming of 3 bases on V and 9 bases on J, and the gene matches do not reach 10 bases of it.